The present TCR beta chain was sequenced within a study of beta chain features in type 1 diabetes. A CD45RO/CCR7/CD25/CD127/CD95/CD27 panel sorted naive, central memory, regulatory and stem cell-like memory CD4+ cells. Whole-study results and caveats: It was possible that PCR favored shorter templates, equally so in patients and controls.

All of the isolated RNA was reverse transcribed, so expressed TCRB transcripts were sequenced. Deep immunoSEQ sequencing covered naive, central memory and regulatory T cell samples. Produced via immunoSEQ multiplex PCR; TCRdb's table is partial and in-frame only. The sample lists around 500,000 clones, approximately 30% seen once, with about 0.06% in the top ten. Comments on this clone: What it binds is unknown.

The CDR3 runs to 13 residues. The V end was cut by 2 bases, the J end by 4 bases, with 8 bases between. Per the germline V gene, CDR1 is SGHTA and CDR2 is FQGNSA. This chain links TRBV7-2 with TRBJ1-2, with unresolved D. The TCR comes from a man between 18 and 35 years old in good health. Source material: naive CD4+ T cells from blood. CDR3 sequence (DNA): TGTGCCAGCAGCTTAAACGGGGTCTATGGCTACACCTTC. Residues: CASSLNGVYGYTF.